This T cell receptor beta chain was found in a study of blood T cells in healthy people across ages. Study-wide results and limits: Unsorted PBMCs prevented conclusive naive versus antigen-experienced comparison. With naive T cell percentage, TCR beta diversity showed a strong correlation. Possibly confounding the expanded clonotype changes was the fact that donor CMV status was unknown.

Each sample had at least 6 million PBMCs isolated. Looked up from germline, CDR1 is MDHEN and CDR2 is SYDVKM. V shed 4 bases and J shed 0 bases, with 12 bases lying between them. This CDR3 is built from 15 residues. Primed by a sample-barcoded 5' primer and a J-beta primer mix, a second PCR proceeded for about 6 to 11 cycles. MiXCR, run by TCRdb on the 5' RACE reads, gives a single entry per CDR3 protein. The profile shows about 1.7 million distinct CDR3 sequences, roughly 27% of them singletons. This clonotype showed up just a few times. Antigen specificity is unknown. The chain combines TRBV28 with TRBJ1-2; possible D gene TRBD1, 6 bases. The receptor was derived from a woman aged 25 to 45 in good health. Source material: blood. CDR3 bases: TGTGCCAGCAGTTCAACAGGGCTAGCTAACTATGGCTACACCTTC. Its translation is CASSSTGLANYGYTF.